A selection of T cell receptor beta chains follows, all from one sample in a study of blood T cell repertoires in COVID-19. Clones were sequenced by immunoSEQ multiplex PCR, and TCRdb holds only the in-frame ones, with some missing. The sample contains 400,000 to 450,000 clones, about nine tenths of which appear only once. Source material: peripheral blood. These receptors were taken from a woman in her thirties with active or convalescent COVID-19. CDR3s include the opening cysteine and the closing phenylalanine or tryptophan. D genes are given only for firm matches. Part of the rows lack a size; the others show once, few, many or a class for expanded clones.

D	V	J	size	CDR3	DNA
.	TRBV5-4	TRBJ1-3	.	CASSLSGNTIYF	TGTGCCAGCAGCCTCTCTGGAAACACCATATATTTT
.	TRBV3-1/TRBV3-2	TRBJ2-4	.	CASSQVPGQGLIQYF	TGTGCCAGCAGCCAAGTTCCCGGACAGGGACTAATTCAGTACTTC
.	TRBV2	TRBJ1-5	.	CASRVDRNQPQHF	TGTGCCAGCAGGGTGGACAGAAATCAGCCCCAGCATTTT
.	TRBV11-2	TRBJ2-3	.	CASSLSPQGGTTDTQYF	TGTGCCAGCAGCTTAAGCCCCCAGGGAGGAACCACAGATACGCAGTATTTT
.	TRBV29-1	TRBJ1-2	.	CSAGADYGYTF	TGCAGCGCTGGGGCTGACTATGGCTACACCTTC
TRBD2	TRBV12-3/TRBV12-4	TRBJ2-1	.	CASSPTSGAEQFF	TGTGCCAGCAGTCCGACTAGCGGGGCCGAGCAGTTCTTC
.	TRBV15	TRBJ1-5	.	CATSREEGYQPQHF	TGTGCCACCAGCAGAGAGGAGGGGTATCAGCCCCAGCATTTT
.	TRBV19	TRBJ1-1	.	CASSTRQDTEAFF	TGTGCCAGTAGTACTCGACAGGACACTGAAGCTTTCTTT
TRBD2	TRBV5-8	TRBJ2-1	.	CASSLGTSRRISSYNEQFF	TGTGCCAGCAGCTTGGGGACTAGCCGACGAATTAGCTCCTACAATGAGCAGTTCTTC
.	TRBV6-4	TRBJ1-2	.	CASSESVGVGYTF	TGTGCCAGCAGTGAGAGTGTCGGGGTTGGCTACACCTTC
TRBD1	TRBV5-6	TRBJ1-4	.	CASSWGTAATNEKLFF	TGTGCCAGCAGCTGGGGGACAGCAGCAACTAATGAAAAACTGTTTTTT
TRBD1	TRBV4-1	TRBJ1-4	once	CASSQVLTGNEKLFF	TGCGCCAGCAGCCAAGTTTTGACAGGGAATGAAAAACTGTTTTTT
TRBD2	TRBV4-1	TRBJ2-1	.	CASSQEGGRGAPWNEQFF	TGCGCCAGCAGCCAGGAGGGCGGGCGGGGGGCCCCGTGGAATGAGCAGTTCTTC
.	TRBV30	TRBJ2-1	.	CAWSVQNEQFF	TGTGCCTGGAGTGTACAAAATGAGCAGTTCTTC
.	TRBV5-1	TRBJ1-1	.	CASSLESGMNTEAFF	TGCGCCAGCAGCTTGGAGAGCGGGATGAACACTGAAGCTTTCTTT
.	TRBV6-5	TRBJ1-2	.	CASSPDSENYGYTF	TGTGCCAGCAGCCCGGACAGCGAGAACTATGGCTACACCTTC
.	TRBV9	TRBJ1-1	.	CASSVGGQYTEAFF	TGTGCCAGCAGCGTAGGGGGCCAATACACTGAAGCTTTCTTT
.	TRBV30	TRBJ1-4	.	CAWTRWGRSGEKLFF	TGTGCCTGGACCCGATGGGGCCGTAGTGGTGAAAAACTGTTTTTT
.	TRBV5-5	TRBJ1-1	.	CASSLGWGATEAFF	TGTGCCAGCAGCTTGGGGTGGGGCGCCACTGAAGCTTTCTTT
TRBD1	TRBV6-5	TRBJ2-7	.	CASRPDRVAYEQYF	TGTGCCAGCAGGCCCGACAGGGTCGCCTACGAGCAGTACTTC
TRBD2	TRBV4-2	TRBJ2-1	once	CASNRAGEYNEQFF	TGTGCCAGCAATAGAGCGGGGGAGTACAATGAGCAGTTCTTC
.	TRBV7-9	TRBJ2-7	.	CASSSQGNSYEQYF	TGTGCCAGCAGTTCCCAGGGGAACTCCTACGAGCAGTACTTC
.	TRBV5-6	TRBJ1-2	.	CASSLVGVANGYTF	TGTGCCAGCAGCTTGGTAGGGGTTGCCAATGGCTACACCTTC
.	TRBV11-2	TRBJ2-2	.	CASSLGQTITGELFF	TGTGCCAGCAGCTTAGGCCAGACTATCACCGGGGAGCTGTTTTTT
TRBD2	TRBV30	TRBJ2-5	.	CAWSRLAGGQETQYF	TGTGCCTGGAGTCGCCTAGCGGGAGGGCAAGAGACCCAGTACTTC
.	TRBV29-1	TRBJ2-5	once	CSVEWQGQETQYF	TGCAGCGTTGAATGGCAGGGTCAAGAGACCCAGTACTTC
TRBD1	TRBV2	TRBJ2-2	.	CASAWDRTNTGELFF	TGTGCCAGCGCTTGGGACAGAACGAACACCGGGGAGCTGTTTTTT
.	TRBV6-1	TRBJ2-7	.	CASSDNYEQYF	TGTGCCAGCAGTGATAACTACGAGCAGTACTTC
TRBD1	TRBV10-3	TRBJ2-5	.	CAISETGQETQYF	TGTGCCATCAGCGAGACAGGGCAAGAGACCCAGTACTTC
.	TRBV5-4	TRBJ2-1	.	CASSLVGRGSSYNEQFF	TGTGCCAGCAGCTTGGTAGGTCGGGGGAGCTCCTACAATGAGCAGTTCTTC
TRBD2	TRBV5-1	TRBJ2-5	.	CASSLDGLAGGRQYF	TGCGCCAGCAGCTTGGACGGGCTAGCGGGGGGACGGCAGTACTTC
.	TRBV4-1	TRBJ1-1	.	CASSQDWRGGTEAFF	TGCGCCAGCAGCCAAGACTGGAGGGGTGGAACTGAAGCTTTCTTT
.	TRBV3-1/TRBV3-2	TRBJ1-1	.	CASSQGGMGRGTEAFF	TGTGCCAGCAGCCAGGGGGGAATGGGGAGGGGCACTGAAGCTTTCTTT
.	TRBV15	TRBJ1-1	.	CATSSRKTDLNTEAFF	TGTGCCACCAGCAGCCGTAAGACAGATCTGAACACTGAAGCTTTCTTT
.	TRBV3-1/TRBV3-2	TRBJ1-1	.	CASSRTEGGRNTEAFF	TGTGCCAGCAGCCGGACAGAAGGCGGAAGGAACACTGAAGCTTTCTTT
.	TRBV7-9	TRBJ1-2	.	CASSLGGGRGYTF	TGTGCCAGCAGCTTAGGAGGAGGACGTGGCTACACCTTC
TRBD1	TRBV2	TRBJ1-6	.	CASSSQGADNSPLHF	TGTGCCAGCAGTTCACAGGGGGCTGATAATTCACCCCTCCACTTT
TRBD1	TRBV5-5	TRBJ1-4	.	CASSLNDRVTNEKLFF	TGTGCCAGCAGCTTAAACGACAGGGTCACTAATGAAAAACTGTTTTTT
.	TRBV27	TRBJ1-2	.	CASSHGQNYGYTF	TGTGCCAGCAGCCATGGACAGAACTATGGCTACACCTTC
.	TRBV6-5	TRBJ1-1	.	CASTPRQGNTEAFF	TGTGCCAGCACTCCCAGGCAGGGTAACACTGAAGCTTTCTTT
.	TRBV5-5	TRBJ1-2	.	CASSLRELLGGYTF	TGTGCCAGCAGCTTACGGGAGCTCCTGGGTGGCTACACCTTC
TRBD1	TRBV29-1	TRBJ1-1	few	CSVGDRGQGAFF	TGCAGCGTTGGAGACAGGGGCCAAGGGGCTTTCTTT
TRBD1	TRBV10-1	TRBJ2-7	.	CASSEKLGGTGNEQYF	TGCGCCAGCAGTGAGAAGTTAGGCGGGACAGGCAACGAGCAGTACTTC
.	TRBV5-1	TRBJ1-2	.	CASSQGTLHGYTF	TGCGCCAGCAGCCAAGGGACATTGCACGGCTACACCTTC
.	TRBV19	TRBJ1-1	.	CASSASAFTEAFF	TGTGCCAGTAGTGCCTCAGCGTTCACTGAAGCTTTCTTT
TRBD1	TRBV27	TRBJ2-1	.	CASSLRGQSYNEQFF	TGTGCCAGCAGTTTAAGGGGACAGAGTTACAATGAGCAGTTCTTC
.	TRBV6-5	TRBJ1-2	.	CASSEGREGYTF	TGTGCCAGTTCCGAAGGGAGAGAGGGCTACACCTTC
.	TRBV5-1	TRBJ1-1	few	CASSWGDFGSGTEAFF	TGCGCCAGCAGCTGGGGGGATTTCGGGAGCGGTACTGAAGCTTTCTTT
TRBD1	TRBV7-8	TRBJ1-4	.	CASSLVEGQGADSNEKLFF	TGTGCCAGCAGCTTAGTAGAAGGACAGGGGGCAGATTCTAATGAAAAACTGTTTTTT
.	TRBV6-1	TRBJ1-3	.	CASSKGRTSTGNTIYF	TGTGCCAGCAGTAAAGGACGGACATCTACTGGAAACACCATATATTTT